This TCR beta chain is drawn from a study of cytomegalovirus exposure and HLA in healthy donors. Whole-study findings and limits: Reported performance of the classifier showed diagnosis of cytomegalovirus status with high specificity and sensitivity. Later on, a genetic analysis was performed. It linked a missense variant in DCLRE1C with V- and J-gene trimming of TCR beta. In an earlier analysis, productive rearrangement rates for most beta V segments clustered near 87% or 30%.

Researchers ran the PCR with 60 Vbeta and 13 Jbeta primers. Data came from immunoSEQ multiplex PCR; TCRdb stores just in-frame clones and leaves some out. Counted here are approximately 170,000 clones, more than 60% occurring once; the ten biggest clones make up 5.5% to 7.5%. Comment on this clone: Its matching antigen is unknown.

CDR1 WSHSY and CDR2 SAAADI come from the germline V gene. V lost 6 bases to trimming and J lost 5 bases, with 16 bases between them. The CDR3 extends over 14 amino acids. V usage is TRBV10-2 and J usage is TRBJ2-5, with a weak D call TRBD2 (6 bases). The receptor was derived from a woman aged 40 to 50 in good health and CMV-seropositive. Specimen: PBMCs. The CDR3 sequence is CASRSTSFQETQYF. The CDR3 DNA is TGCGCCAGCAGATCGACTAGTTTCCAGGAGACCCAGTACTTC.